This passage covers 19 T cell receptor beta chains from one sample sequenced in a study of cytomegalovirus exposure and HLA in healthy donors. Primers included in the PCR were 60 Vbeta and 13 Jbeta primers. Sequencing was performed with immunoSEQ multiplex PCR; in TCRdb, only in-frame clones are kept and a portion is missing. The sample carries 90,000 to 140,000 clones, over 65% recorded once. Sequencing was done on a sample of PBMCs. The receptors come from a man in his forties or fifties in good health and CMV-seropositive.

The rearrangement uses TRBV27 and TRBJ2-7, with TRBD1 identical over 8 bases. Germline V gene sequence: CDR1 MNHEY, CDR2 SMNVEV (reference sequence). V trimming: 4 bases; J trimming: 2 bases; junction bases outside the gene matches: 1. The CDR3 runs to 13 residues. CDR3 region: CASSSGGPYEQYF. CDR3 bases: TGTGCCAGCAGTTCAGGGGGCCCCTACGAGCAGTACTTC.

The chain has TRBV19 and TRBJ2-7; D perhaps matches TRBD1 (6 bases). CDR1 and CDR2 (germline): LNHDA, SQIVND (reference sequence). V shed 5 bases and J shed 2 bases, with 22 bases lying between them. This CDR3 comprises 17 residues. CDR3 region: CASSFRLTGIRTYEQYF. CDR3 DNA: TGTGCCAGTAGTTTTCGCCTCACAGGGATAAGGACCTACGAGCAGTACTTC.

The J gene is TRBJ2-1, the V gene TRBV4-2; D is possibly TRBD2 (5 bases). Looked up from germline, CDR1 is LGHNA and CDR2 is YNFKEQ. Trimming pared 4 bases from V and 4 bases from J, leaving 14 bases between. The CDR3 is made up of 15 amino acids. CDR3 DNA sequence: TGTGCCAGCAGCCCTACATTCTCGGGGTACAATGAGCAGTTCTTC. As protein: CASSPTFSGYNEQFF.

The sample holds a few counts of this clone. The chain recombines TRBV19 with TRBJ2-7; TRBD1 matches at 8 bases. The J segment lost 4 bases and the V segment lost 4 bases, leaving 12 bases of the junction unmatched. The CDR3 consists of 16 residues. The germline V gene has CDR1 LNHDA and CDR2 SQIVND (reference sequence). CDR3 nucleotides: TGTGCCAGTAGTACCCGAACCGGACAGGGAAGGTACGAGCAGTACTTC. It yields the protein CASSTRTGQGRYEQYF. The whole variable domain, remainder taken from reference TRBV19 and TRBJ2-7, is DGGITQSPKYLFRKEGQNVTLSCEQNLNHDAMYWYRQDPGQGLRLIYYSQIVNDFQKGDIAEGYSVSREKKESFPLTVTSAQKNPTAFYLCASSTRTGQGRYEQYFGPGTRLTVT.

The chain uses TRBV27 and TRBJ2-1; D uncertain. V shed 10 bases and J shed 6 bases, with 19 bases lying between them. Germline assignment: CDR1 MNHEY and CDR2 SMNVEV (reference sequence). This CDR3 contains 14 residues. DNA of the CDR3: TGTGCCACATCGTACGACTTAACCTTCAATGAGCAGTTCTTC. This encodes CATSYDLTFNEQFF.

The V gene is TRBV2, the J gene TRBJ1-5; 11 bases are shared with TRBD1. CDR1 and CDR2 (germline): SNHLY, FYNNEI. V lost 6 bases, J lost 6 bases, and 4 bases stayed unmatched. The CDR3 totals 14 residues. CDR3 loop: CASSTGQGVQPQHF. The CDR3 DNA reads TGTGCCAGCAGCACGGGACAGGGGGTTCAGCCCCAGCATTTT.

V and J are TRBV19 and TRBJ2-7, with D possibly matching TRBD1 (5 bases). CDR3 length: 15 amino acids. CDR1 is LNHDA and CDR2 is SQIVND in the germline V gene (reference sequence). V lost 5 bases to trimming and J lost 2 bases, with 16 bases between them. The CDR3 coding sequence is TGTGCCAGTAGTCAGGTCCAGGGCAGGACCTACGAGCAGTACTTC. Residues: CASSQVQGRTYEQYF.

Details on this clone: Other DNA sequences in the same sample also yield this CDR3. This rearrangement joins TRBV6-1 to TRBJ2-1; the D gene is possibly TRBD2 (7 bases). V lost 3 bases and J lost 0, with 15 bases in between. This CDR3 has 17 residues. Germline CDR1 reads MNHNS; CDR2 reads SASEGT. CDR3 sequence: CASSEVAGAGSYNEQFF. In nucleotides, the CDR3 is TGTGCCAGCAGTGAGGTGGCGGGGGCCGGCTCCTACAATGAGCAGTTCTTC.

By its share, this clone is medium-sized. J is TRBJ1-2 and V is TRBV7-8; D ambiguous. Germline V CDR1 and CDR2: SGHVS, FQNEAQ. This CDR3 has 12 residues. V lost 4 bases and J lost 5, with 8 bases in between. This CDR3 reads CASSSGQYGYTF. DNA of the CDR3: TGTGCCAGCAGCTCCGGTCAATATGGCTACACCTTC.

V usage is TRBV6-5 and J usage is TRBJ1-2, with 7 bases matching TRBD1. This CDR3 contains 15 residues. The germline V gene encodes CDR1 MNHEY and CDR2 SVGAGI. V trimming: 6 bases; J trimming: 8 bases; junction bases outside the gene matches: 15. The CDR3 spells CASSPRLTGNIGYTF. Written as DNA, the CDR3 is TGTGCCAGCAGCCCCCGCCTGACAGGGAATATCGGCTACACCTTC.

V gene TRBV29-1 combines with J gene TRBJ2-1; D is ambiguous. CDR1 and CDR2 (germline): SQVTM, ANQGSEA. The ends were cut back, 3 bases at V and 9 bases at J, with 9 bases in the middle. The CDR3 contains 11 residues. Here the CDR3 reads CSVEEYAEQFF. The CDR3 nucleotides read TGCAGCGTTGAGGAGTACGCTGAGCAGTTCTTC.

The rearrangement links TRBV15 to TRBJ2-4, with a possible D match to TRBD1 (5 bases). The CDR3 length is 14 residues. V dropped 1 base and J dropped 6 bases, with 10 bases sitting between them. CDR1 LNHNV and CDR2 YYDKDF come from the germline V gene (reference sequence). CDR3 DNA sequence: TGTGCCACCAGCAGAGTAGGGGTGAGAAACATTCAGTACTTC. Translating gives CATSRVGVRNIQYF.

The chain is built from TRBV11-3 and TRBJ1-1, with D uncertain. Germline-derived CDR1 and CDR2 are SGHNT and YENEEA. The V and J ends lost 7 bases and 1 base respectively, with 7 bases between them. This CDR3 contains 12 residues. The CDR3, as DNA: TGTGCCAGCAAACGGGGGAACACTGAAGCTTTCTTT. Translation: CASKRGNTEAFF.

This rearrangement joins TRBV10-3 to TRBJ2-1; D may be TRBD2 (5 bases). The germline CDR1 and CDR2 sequences are ENHRY and SYGVKD. The germline V and J ends were trimmed by 3 bases and 5 bases, with 17 bases remaining between them. This CDR3 spans 16 amino acids. The CDR3 here is CAISDRGGYGDNEQFF. The CDR3 nucleotides read TGTGCCATCAGTGACCGCGGAGGTTATGGCGACAATGAGCAGTTCTTC.

The chain employs TRBV7-8 and TRBJ2-7, with no clear D. V was clipped by 3 bases and J by 3 bases, with 9 bases between them. The length of the CDR3 is 13 residues. Germline-derived CDR1 and CDR2 are SGHVS and FQNEAQ. The CDR3 reads CASSFLGNYEQYF. The CDR3 DNA reads TGTGCCAGCAGCTTTTTGGGCAACTACGAGCAGTACTTC. Full variable domain (remainder filled in from reference TRBV7-8 and TRBJ2-7): GAGVSQSPRYKVAKRGQDVALRCDPISGHVSLFWYQQALGQGPEFLTYFQNEAQLDKSGLPSDRFFAERPEGSVSTLKIQRTQQEDSAVYLCASSFLGNYEQYFGPGTRLTVT.

The rearrangement uses TRBV11-2 and TRBJ1-3; D perhaps matches TRBD1 (5 bases). The CDR3 loop spans 16 amino acids. V lost 5 bases and J 0 bases, leaving 14 bases between the germline ends. Germline V gives CDR1 SGHAT, CDR2 FQNNGV. For the CDR3, the DNA is TGTGCCAGCAGCCCCCGGACATTCAGCTCTGGAAACACCATATATTTT. Its protein is CASSPRTFSSGNTIYF.

This clone was counted a few times. The chain has TRBV28 and TRBJ2-3, with D unclear. The V end lost 9 bases, the J end lost 5 bases, and 15 bases lay between the germline ends. This CDR3 comprises 13 residues. Germline CDR1 and CDR2: MDHEN and SYDVKM. This CDR3 is CASYPVGRDTQYF. The CDR3 bases are TGTGCCAGTTACCCGGTGGGCAGAGATACGCAGTATTTT.

The chain couples TRBV30 to TRBJ2-1; 8 bases line up with TRBD2. CDR1 GTSNPN and CDR2 SVGIG come from the germline V gene (reference sequence). The CDR3 is 14 amino acids. J gave up 4 bases and V 4 bases, and 6 bases lay outside the gene matches. The CDR3 nucleotides are TGTGCCTGGAAGCGAGCGGGGGTGTACAATGAGCAGTTCTTC. This gives the protein CAWKRAGVYNEQFF. The full variable domain, with the rest looked up from reference TRBV30 and TRBJ2-1, is SQTIHQWPATLVQPVGSPLSLECTVEGTSNPNLYWYRQAAGRGLQLLFYSVGIGQISSEVPQNLSASRPQDRQFILSSKKLLLSDSGFYLCAWKRAGVYNEQFFGPGTRLTVL.

The chain links TRBV6-5 to TRBJ1-5, with TRBD1 as a possible D gene (5 bases). Germline assignment: CDR1 MNHEY and CDR2 SVGAGI. V was shortened by 4 bases and J by 4 bases, with 14 bases between the two germline ends. The CDR3 runs to 15 residues. Here the CDR3 reads CASSLPGEENQPQHF. The CDR3 bases are TGTGCCAGCAGTTTACCGGGGGAGGAGAATCAGCCCCAGCATTTT.